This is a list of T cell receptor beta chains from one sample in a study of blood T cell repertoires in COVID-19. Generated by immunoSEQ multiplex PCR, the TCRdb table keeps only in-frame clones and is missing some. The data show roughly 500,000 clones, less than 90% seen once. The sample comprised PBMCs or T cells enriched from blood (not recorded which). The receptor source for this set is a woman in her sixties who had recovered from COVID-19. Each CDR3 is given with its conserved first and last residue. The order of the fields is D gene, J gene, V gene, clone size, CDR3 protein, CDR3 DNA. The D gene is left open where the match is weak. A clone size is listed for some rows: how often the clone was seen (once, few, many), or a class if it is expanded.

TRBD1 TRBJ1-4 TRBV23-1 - CASSQMGQTLATNEKLFF TGCGCCAGCAGTCAAATGGGACAGACCCTAGCAACTAATGAAAAACTGTTTTTT
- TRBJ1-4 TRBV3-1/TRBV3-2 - CASSQGGFNEKLFF TGTGCCAGCAGCCAAGGGGGCTTTAATGAAAAACTGTTTTTT
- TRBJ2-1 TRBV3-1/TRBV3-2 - CASSQVQSYNEQFF TGTGCCAGCAGCCAAGTACAGAGCTACAATGAGCAGTTCTTC
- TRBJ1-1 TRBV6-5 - CASQGNTEAFF TGTGCCAGCCAGGGGAACACTGAAGCTTTCTTT
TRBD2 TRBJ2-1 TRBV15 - CATSSKGTRVYNEQFF TGTGCCACCAGCTCTAAAGGGACTAGAGTATACAATGAGCAGTTCTTC
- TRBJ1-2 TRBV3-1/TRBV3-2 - CASSQDRSGAFIGYTF TGTGCCAGCAGCCAAGATCGGTCAGGGGCTTTTATCGGCTACACCTTC
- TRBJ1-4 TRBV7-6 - CASRGGDEKLFF TGTGCCAGTAGGGGAGGGGATGAAAAACTGTTTTTT
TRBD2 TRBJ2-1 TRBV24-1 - CATSDASGGPYNEQFF TGTGCCACCAGTGACGCCAGCGGGGGGCCGTACAATGAGCAGTTCTTC
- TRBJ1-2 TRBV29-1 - CSVLGASFYGYTF TGCAGCGTTCTGGGGGCATCTTTCTATGGCTACACCTTC
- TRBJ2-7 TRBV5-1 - CASSWTLGGEQYF TGCGCCAGCAGCTGGACCTTAGGAGGCGAGCAGTACTTC
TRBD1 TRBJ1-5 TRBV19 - CASSRGQGPQPQHF TGTGCCAGTAGTAGGGGACAGGGACCTCAGCCCCAGCATTTT
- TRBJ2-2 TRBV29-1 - CSVDRVGTGELFF TGCAGCGTTGATCGGGTTGGGACCGGGGAGCTGTTTTTT
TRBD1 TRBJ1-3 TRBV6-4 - CANQPRTGGGNTIYF TGTGCCAACCAGCCAAGGACAGGGGGCGGAAACACCATATATTTT
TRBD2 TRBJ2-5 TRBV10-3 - CAISESPTSRETQYF TGTGCCATCAGTGAGTCACCGACTAGCAGGGAGACCCAGTACTTC
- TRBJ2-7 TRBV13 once CASSNPTVSYEQYF TGTGCCAGCAGCAACCCGACAGTCTCCTACGAGCAGTACTTC
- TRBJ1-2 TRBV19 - CASTHTWGVGTGYTF TGTGCCAGTACCCACACTTGGGGGGTTGGGACTGGCTACACCTTC
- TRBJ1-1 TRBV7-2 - CASSLARGAGTEAFF TGTGCCAGCAGCTTAGCCCGGGGGGCAGGCACTGAAGCTTTCTTT
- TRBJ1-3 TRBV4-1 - CASSQPRGDTIYF TGCGCCAGCAGCCAGCCCCGAGGAGACACCATATATTTT
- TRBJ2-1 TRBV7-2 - CASSKPGGGSYNEQFF TGTGCCAGCAGCAAACCAGGGGGAGGCTCCTACAATGAGCAGTTCTTC
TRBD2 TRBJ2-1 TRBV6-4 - CASSESGGVLSYNEQFF TGTGCCAGCAGTGAGAGCGGGGGGGTTCTTTCCTACAATGAGCAGTTCTTC
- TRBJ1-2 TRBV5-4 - CASSLSLRDYGYTF TGTGCCAGCAGCTTGTCCCTCAGGGACTATGGCTACACCTTC
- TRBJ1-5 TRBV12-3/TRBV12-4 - CASSGQRDWPQHF TGTGCCAGCTCGGGACAAAGGGATTGGCCCCAGCATTTT
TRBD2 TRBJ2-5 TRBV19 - CASSIVSGGQETQYF TGTGCCAGTAGTATTGTCAGCGGGGGACAAGAGACCCAGTACTTC
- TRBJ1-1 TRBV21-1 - CASSHLNGGGNTEAFF TGTGCCAGCAGCCATTTAAATGGGGGGGGGAACACTGAAGCTTTCTTT
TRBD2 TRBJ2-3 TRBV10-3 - CAIGEGLGLEADTQYF TGTGCCATCGGGGAGGGATTGGGACTAGAAGCAGATACGCAGTATTTT
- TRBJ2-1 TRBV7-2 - CASTLGTGPWDEQFF TGTGCCAGCACCTTGGGGACTGGTCCCTGGGATGAGCAGTTCTTC
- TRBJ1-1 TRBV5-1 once CASRMIYGRLEAFF TGCGCCAGCAGGATGATATATGGGCGCTTGGAAGCTTTCTTT
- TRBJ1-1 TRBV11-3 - CASSFAGNTEAFF TGTGCCAGCAGCTTCGCGGGGAACACTGAAGCTTTCTTT
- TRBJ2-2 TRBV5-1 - CASSSLNTGELFF TGCGCCAGCAGCTCTCTAAACACCGGGGAGCTGTTTTTT
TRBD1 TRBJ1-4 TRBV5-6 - CASSLGRGRSEKLFF TGTGCCAGCAGCCTGGGCAGGGGGAGGAGTGAAAAACTGTTTTTT
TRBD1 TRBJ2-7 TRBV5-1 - CASSGDSSYEQYF TGCGCCAGCAGCGGGGACAGTTCCTACGAGCAGTACTTC
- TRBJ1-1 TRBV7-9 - CASSLFGGNTEAFF TGTGCCAGCAGCTTATTCGGGGGGAACACTGAAGCTTTCTTT
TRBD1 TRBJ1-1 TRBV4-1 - CASSQVPQGAMNTEAFF TGCGCCAGCAGCCAAGTCCCACAGGGGGCCATGAACACTGAAGCTTTCTTT
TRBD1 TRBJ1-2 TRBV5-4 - CASSLEPTPGTAYGYTF TGTGCCAGCAGCCTGGAGCCGACGCCCGGGACAGCCTATGGCTACACCTTC
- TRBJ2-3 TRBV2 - CASRTTRSTDTQYF TGTGCCAGCAGGACGACTAGAAGCACAGATACGCAGTATTTT
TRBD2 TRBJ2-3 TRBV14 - CASSHVWGTSGGSTDTQYF TGTGCCAGCAGCCATGTCTGGGGGACTAGCGGGGGCAGCACAGATACGCAGTATTTT
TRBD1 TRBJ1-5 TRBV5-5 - CASRPTGTDIQPQHF TGTGCCAGCAGACCTACCGGGACAGATATTCAGCCCCAGCATTTT
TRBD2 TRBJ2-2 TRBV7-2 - CASSLRGGSGAKITGELFF TGTGCCAGCAGCTTAAGGGGTGGTAGCGGGGCCAAAATCACCGGGGAGCTGTTTTTT
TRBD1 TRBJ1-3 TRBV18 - CASSPTAGGGNTIYF TGTGCCAGCTCACCCACGGCAGGGGGCGGAAACACCATATATTTT
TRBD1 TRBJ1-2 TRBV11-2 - CASSLVRDRGGGYTF TGTGCCAGCAGCTTAGTTCGGGACAGGGGAGGAGGCTACACCTTC
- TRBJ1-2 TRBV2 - CASSQGANYGYTF TGTGCCAGCAGTCAGGGTGCTAACTATGGCTACACCTTC
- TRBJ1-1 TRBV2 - CASTMNTEAFF TGTGCCAGCACTATGAACACTGAAGCTTTCTTT
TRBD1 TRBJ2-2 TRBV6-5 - CASSYSNRGNTGELFF TGTGCCAGCAGTTACTCGAACAGGGGTAACACCGGGGAGCTGTTTTTT